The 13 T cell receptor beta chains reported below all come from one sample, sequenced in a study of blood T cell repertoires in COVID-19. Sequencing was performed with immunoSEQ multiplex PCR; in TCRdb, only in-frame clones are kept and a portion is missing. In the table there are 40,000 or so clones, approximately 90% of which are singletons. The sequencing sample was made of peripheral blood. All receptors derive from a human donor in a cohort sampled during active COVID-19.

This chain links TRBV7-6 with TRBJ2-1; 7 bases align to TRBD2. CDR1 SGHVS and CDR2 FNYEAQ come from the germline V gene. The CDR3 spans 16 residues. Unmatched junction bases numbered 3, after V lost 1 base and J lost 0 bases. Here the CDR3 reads CASSLDAGDSYNEQFF. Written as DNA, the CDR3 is TGTGCCAGCAGCTTAGATGCGGGGGACTCCTACAATGAGCAGTTCTTC.

The CDR3 DNA follows: TGTGCCAGCAGCTTGCCGGCAATCGGGGAGACCCAGTACTTC. Residues: CASSLPAIGETQYF. The chain links TRBV5-4 to TRBJ2-5; D not certain. CDR1 and CDR2 (germline): SGHNT, YYREEE (reference sequence). The CDR3 sequence is 14 residues long. V gave up 1 base and J gave up 5 bases, with 12 bases separating them.

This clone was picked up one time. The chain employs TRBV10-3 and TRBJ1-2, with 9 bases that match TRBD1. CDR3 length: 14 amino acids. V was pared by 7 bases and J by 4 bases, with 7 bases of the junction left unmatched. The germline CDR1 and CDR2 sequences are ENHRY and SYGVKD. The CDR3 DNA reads TGTGCCATCATGGGGACAGGGTCCGTCTATGGCTACACCTTC. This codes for CAIMGTGSVYGYTF.

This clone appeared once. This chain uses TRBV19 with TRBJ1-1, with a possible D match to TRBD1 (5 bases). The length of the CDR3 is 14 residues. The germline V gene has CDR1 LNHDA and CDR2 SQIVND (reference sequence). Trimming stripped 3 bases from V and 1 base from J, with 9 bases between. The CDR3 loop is CASSILQGNTEAFF. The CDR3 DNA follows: TGTGCCAGTAGTATTCTCCAGGGGAACACTGAAGCTTTCTTT.

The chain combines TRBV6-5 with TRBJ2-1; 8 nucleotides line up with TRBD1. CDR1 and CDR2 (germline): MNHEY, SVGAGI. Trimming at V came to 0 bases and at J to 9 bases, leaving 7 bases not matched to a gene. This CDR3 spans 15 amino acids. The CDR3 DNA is TGTGCCAGCAGTTACTCGATAGGGACAGGTGGTGAGCAGTTCTTC. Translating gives CASSYSIGTGGEQFF.

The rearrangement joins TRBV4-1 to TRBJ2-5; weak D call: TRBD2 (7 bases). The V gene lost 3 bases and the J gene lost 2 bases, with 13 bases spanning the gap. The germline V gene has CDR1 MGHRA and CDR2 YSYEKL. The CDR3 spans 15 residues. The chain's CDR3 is CASSHPGGRQETQYF. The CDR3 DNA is TGCGCCAGCAGCCATCCCGGGGGGCGACAAGAGACCCAGTACTTC.

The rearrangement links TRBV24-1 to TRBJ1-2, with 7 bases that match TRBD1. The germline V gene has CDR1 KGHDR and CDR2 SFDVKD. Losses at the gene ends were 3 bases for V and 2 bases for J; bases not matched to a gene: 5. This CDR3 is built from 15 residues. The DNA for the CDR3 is TGTGCCACCAGTGATCCAGCAGGGGGGAACTATGGCTACACCTTC. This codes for CATSDPAGGNYGYTF.

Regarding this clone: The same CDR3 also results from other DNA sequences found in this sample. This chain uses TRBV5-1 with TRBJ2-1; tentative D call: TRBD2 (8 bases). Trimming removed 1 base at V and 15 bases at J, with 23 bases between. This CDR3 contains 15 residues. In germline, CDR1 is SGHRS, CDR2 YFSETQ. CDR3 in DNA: TGCGCCAGCAGCTTGAGACAGGGTGGGGGTAGCGGGGCGTTCTTC. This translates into CASSLRQGGGSGAFF.

Here the CDR3 reads CASSQGVGGTANTGELFF. The CDR3 nucleotides read TGCGCCAGCAGCCAAGGCGTTGGCGGGACAGCGAACACCGGGGAGCTGTTTTTT. V usage is TRBV4-3 and J usage is TRBJ2-2, with TRBD1 as a possible D gene (7 bases). Germline V gene data show CDR1 as LGHNA and CDR2 as YSLEER. Trimming pared 1 base from V and 0 bases from J, leaving 15 bases between. The CDR3 runs 18 residues.

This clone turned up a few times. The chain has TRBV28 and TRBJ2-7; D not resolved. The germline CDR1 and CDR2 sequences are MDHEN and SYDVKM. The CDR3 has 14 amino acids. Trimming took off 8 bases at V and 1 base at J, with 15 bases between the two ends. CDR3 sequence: CASEPPQNSYEQYF. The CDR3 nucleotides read TGTGCCAGCGAACCCCCACAGAATTCCTACGAGCAGTACTTC. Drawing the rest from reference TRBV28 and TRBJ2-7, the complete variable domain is DVKVTQSSRYLVKRTGEKVFLECVQDMDHENMFWYRQDPGLGLRLIYFSYDVKMKEKGDIPEGYSVSREKKERFSLILESASTNQTSMYLCASEPPQNSYEQYFGPGTRLTVT.

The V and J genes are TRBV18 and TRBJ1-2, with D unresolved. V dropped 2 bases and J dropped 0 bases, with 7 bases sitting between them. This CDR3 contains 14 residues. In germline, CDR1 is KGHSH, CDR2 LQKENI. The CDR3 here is CASSPGRANYGYTF. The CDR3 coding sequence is TGTGCCAGCTCACCAGGGAGAGCTAACTATGGCTACACCTTC.

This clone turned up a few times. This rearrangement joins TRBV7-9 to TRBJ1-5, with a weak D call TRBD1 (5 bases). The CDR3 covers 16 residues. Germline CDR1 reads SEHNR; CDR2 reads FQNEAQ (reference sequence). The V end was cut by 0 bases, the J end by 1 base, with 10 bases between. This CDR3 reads CASSLAVGGSNQPQHF. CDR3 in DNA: TGTGCCAGCAGCTTAGCAGTGGGGGGGAGCAATCAGCCCCAGCATTTT.

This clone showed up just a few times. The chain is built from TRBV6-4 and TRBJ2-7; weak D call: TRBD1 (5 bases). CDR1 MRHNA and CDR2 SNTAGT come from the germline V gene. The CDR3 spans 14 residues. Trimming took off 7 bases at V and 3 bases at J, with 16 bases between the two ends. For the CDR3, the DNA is TGTGCCAGCAAAAAGACAGCTACTGACTACGAGCAGTACTTC. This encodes CASKKTATDYEQYF.